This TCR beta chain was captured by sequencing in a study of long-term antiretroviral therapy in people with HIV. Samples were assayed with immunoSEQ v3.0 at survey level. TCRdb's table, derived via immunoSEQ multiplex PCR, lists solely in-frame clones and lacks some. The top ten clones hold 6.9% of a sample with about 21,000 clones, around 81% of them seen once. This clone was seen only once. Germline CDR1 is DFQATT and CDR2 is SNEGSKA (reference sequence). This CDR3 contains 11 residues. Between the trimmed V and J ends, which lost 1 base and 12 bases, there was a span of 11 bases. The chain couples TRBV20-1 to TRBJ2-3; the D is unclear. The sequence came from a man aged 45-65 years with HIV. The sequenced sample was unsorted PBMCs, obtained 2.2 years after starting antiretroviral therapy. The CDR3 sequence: CSARGGRAQYF. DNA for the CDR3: TGCAGTGCTAGAGGAGGCAGAGCTCAGTATTTT.